Following are 7 T cell receptor beta chains from one sample sequenced in a study of memory CD4+ T cells and cytomegalovirus serostatus. The data were produced by immunoSEQ multiplex PCR, yet TCRdb's version contains in-frame clones alone and is incomplete. The sample lists about 57,000 clones, over 75% occurring once. Single viable CD3+CD4+CD8-CD45RO+ cells were sorted as the memory CD4+ T cells. Sequencing input: memory CD4+ T cells from blood. The receptors come from an adult in good health and CMV-seronegative.

The chain links TRBV2 to TRBJ2-1; no clear D. With 7 bases removed from V and 8 bases from J, the gap between germline ends came to 9 bases. Germline V gene sequence: CDR1 SNHLY, CDR2 FYNNEI. The CDR3 extends over 11 amino acids. The CDR3: CASTPNYEQFF. For the CDR3, the DNA is TGTGCCAGCACTCCGAACTATGAGCAGTTCTTC. Looking up the rest from reference TRBV2 and TRBJ2-1 gives the full variable domain: EPEVTQTPSHQVTQMGQEVILRCVPISNHLYFYWYRQILGQKVEFLVSFYNNEISEKSEIFDDQFSVERPDGSNFTLKIRSTKLEDSAMYFCASTPNYEQFFGPGTRLTVL.

The V gene is TRBV7-8, the J gene TRBJ1-5, with TRBD1 as a possible D gene (6 bases). V was shortened by 2 bases and J by 0 bases, with 8 bases between the two germline ends. Germline V gene lookup returns CDR1 SGHVS and CDR2 FQNEAQ. CDR3 length: 15 amino acids. Here the CDR3 reads CASSLRDNSNQPQHF. DNA of the CDR3: TGTGCCAGCAGCTTAAGGGACAATAGCAATCAGCCCCAGCATTTT.

In its sample, this clone was seen a few times. V and J are TRBV2 and TRBJ1-1; 7 positions agree with TRBD1. Germline V gene data show CDR1 as SNHLY and CDR2 as FYNNEI. After removal of 6 bases from V and 11 bases from J, the junction contained 12 bases not matched to a gene. The CDR3 runs 13 residues. The CDR3 sequence: CASSPDRSPIAFF. The CDR3 DNA follows: TGTGCCAGCAGCCCGGACAGGAGCCCAATTGCTTTCTTT.

The rearrangement joins TRBV15 to TRBJ1-1; tentatively, D is TRBD1 (5 bases). The CDR3 is made up of 14 amino acids. The germline V gene has CDR1 LNHNV and CDR2 YYDKDF (reference sequence). V gave up 0 bases and J gave up 0 bases, with 5 bases separating them. Written as DNA, the CDR3 is TGTGCCACCAGCAGAGACAGGGTGAACACTGAAGCTTTCTTT. Translating it yields CATSRDRVNTEAFF. Full variable domain (missing parts from reference TRBV15 and TRBJ1-1): DAMVIQNPRYQVTQFGKPVTLSCSQTLNHNVMYWYQQKSSQAPKLLFHYYDKDFNNEADTPDNFQSRRPNTSFCFLDIRSPGLGDTAMYLCATSRDRVNTEAFFGQGTRLTVV.

This clone was detected a few times. The V call is TRBV28, the J call TRBJ1-6, with TRBD1 as a possible D gene (6 bases). Germline V gene sequence: CDR1 MDHEN, CDR2 SYDVKM. The CDR3 length is 15 residues. V lost 5 bases and J lost 4, with 12 bases in between. CDR3 nucleotides: TGTGCCAGCAGTCCCCCGGACAGTTATAATTCACCCCTCCACTTT. Protein product: CASSPPDSYNSPLHF.

This chain joins TRBV4-2 and TRBJ2-7, with a weak D call TRBD2 (6 bases). The CDR3 has 15 amino acids. V dropped 0 bases and J dropped 1 base, with 10 bases sitting between them. Germline V gene sequence: CDR1 LGHNA, CDR2 YNFKEQ. In DNA form, the CDR3 reads TGTGCCAGCAGCCAAGAAGTTGGAGGGTCCTACGAGCAGTACTTC. Translation: CASSQEVGGSYEQYF.

V gene TRBV15 combines with J gene TRBJ2-2; D perhaps matches TRBD1 (5 bases). The CDR3 extends over 17 amino acids. V shed 5 bases and J shed 0 bases, with 16 bases lying between them. Germline V gene data show CDR1 as LNHNV and CDR2 as YYDKDF (reference sequence). DNA of the CDR3: TGTGCCACCAGCGCCGCTCAGGGTCTTGCGAACACCGGGGAGCTGTTTTTT. This codes for CATSAAQGLANTGELFF.